These 25 T cell receptor beta chains share one sample of origin, sequenced in a study of CD8+CD57+ T cells in acquired aplastic anemia. TCR beta VDJ and CDR3 were profiled, and genomic DNA was the template. TCRdb re-derived calls from the reads in MiXCR, one entry per CDR3 protein. In the table there are some 180,000 distinct CDR3 sequences, 40% to 55% of which are singletons. Sequenced input: sorted CD4+, CD8+, or CD8+CD57+ T cells (not recorded which) from PBMCs. These receptors came from a human donor in good health.

The CDR3 DNA is TGTGCCACCTCGGACAGGGGGGATCAGCCCCAGCATTTT. This sequence encodes CATSDRGDQPQHF. This rearrangement joins TRBV24-1 to TRBJ1-5; 10 positions match TRBD1. Losses at the gene ends were 9 bases for V and 5 bases for J; bases not matched to a gene: 3. CDR3 length: 13 amino acids. CDR1 is KGHDR and CDR2 is SFDVKD in the germline V gene.

This clonotype occurred a few times. The V call is TRBV19, the J call TRBJ2-6; tentative D call: TRBD1 (6 bases). The germline V and J ends were trimmed by 7 bases and 2 bases, with 9 bases remaining between them. Germline loops: CDR1 LNHDA, CDR2 SQIVND (reference sequence). The length of the CDR3 is 14 residues. The CDR3 is CASTGAAGANVLTF. The CDR3 DNA reads TGTGCCAGTACAGGGGCGGCTGGGGCCAACGTCCTGACTTTC.

This clonotype was counted a few times. The rearrangement links TRBV3-1 to TRBJ2-7; perhaps D is TRBD1 or TRBD2 (5 bases each). CDR1 LGHDT and CDR2 YNNKEL come from the germline V gene (reference sequence). CDR3 size: 11 residues. V lost 1 base and J 9 bases, leaving 7 bases between the germline ends. Here the CDR3 reads CASSQVRGQYF. In DNA form, the CDR3 reads TGTGCCAGCAGCCAAGTGAGGGGGCAGTACTTC.

The chain employs TRBV7-8 and TRBJ2-5, with TRBD2 identical over 11 bases. This CDR3 has 15 residues. Germline assignment: CDR1 SGHVS and CDR2 FQNEAQ. The ends lost 10 bases at V and 2 bases at J; junction bases unmatched: 9. The CDR3 region is CATSRTSGSQETQYF. The CDR3 bases are TGTGCCACATCCAGGACTAGCGGGTCTCAAGAGACCCAGTACTTC.

This clonotype has a handful of counts. J is TRBJ2-7 and V is TRBV20-1; 9 bases fit TRBD1. The V gene end was trimmed by 5 bases and the J gene end by 4 bases; junction bases not matched to a gene: 3. This CDR3 region has 12 residues. Germline V gives CDR1 DFQATT, CDR2 SNEGSKA (reference sequence). CDR3 sequence reads: CSASGTGYEQYF. As DNA, the CDR3 is TGCAGTGCTTCCGGGACAGGGTACGAGCAGTACTTC.

This clonotype was picked up one time. The chain has TRBV5-1 and TRBJ1-1; D might be TRBD1 (5 bases). CDR3 length: 12 amino acids. Germline-derived CDR1 and CDR2 are SGHRS and YFSETQ. The V end lost 2 bases, the J end lost 7 bases, and 9 bases lay between the germline ends. The CDR3 DNA follows: TGCGCCAGCAGCTTTGAGGGACTTGAAGCTTTCTTT. It is translated as CASSFEGLEAFF.

The CDR3 sequence: CASSASGTPPDTQYF. DNA of the CDR3: TGTGCCAGCAGCGCCAGCGGGACCCCGCCAGATACGCAGTATTTT. The rearrangement uses TRBV9 and TRBJ2-3; 7 nucleotides match TRBD2. The V and J ends lost 3 bases and 4 bases, in that order; junction bases with no gene match: 8. This CDR3 spans 15 amino acids. The germline gives CDR1 SGDLS, CDR2 YYNGEE.

The CDR3 sequence is CASSPAGVNTEAFF. For the CDR3, the DNA is TGTGCCAGCTCACCGGCAGGGGTGAACACTGAAGCTTTCTTT. The chain has TRBV18 and TRBJ1-1; D possibly corresponds to TRBD1 (6 bases). Germline V gene data show CDR1 as KGHSH and CDR2 as LQKENI. This CDR3 contains 14 residues. Trimming took 3 bases from V and 0 from J, leaving 8 bases between them.

This clonotype was observed at least ten times. V usage is TRBV11-2 and J usage is TRBJ1-5; 8 bases line up with TRBD1. CDR1 is SGHAT and CDR2 is FQNNGV in the germline V gene. The CDR3 is 15 residues long. Losses at the gene ends were 5 bases for V and 3 bases for J; bases not matched to a gene: 6. This CDR3 is CASSRMTGDNQPQHF. CDR3 bases: TGTGCCAGCAGCCGGATGACAGGGGACAATCAGCCCCAGCATTTT.

The rearrangement links TRBV6-5 to TRBJ1-1; TRBD1 matches 7 bases. Germline loops: CDR1 MNHEY, CDR2 SVGAGI. Trimming at V came to 4 bases and at J to 4 bases, leaving 6 bases not matched to a gene. This CDR3 is built from 14 residues. The DNA for the CDR3 is TGTGCCAGCAGTTTGACAGGGTTTACCACTGAAGCTTTCTTT. Its protein product is CASSLTGFTTEAFF.

This clonotype was picked up many times. The chain couples TRBV3-1 to TRBJ2-7; D not certain. The CDR3 has 17 residues. Germline V gene lookup returns CDR1 LGHDT and CDR2 YNNKEL (reference sequence). The V end lost 0 bases, the J end lost 6 bases, and 21 bases lay between the germline ends. In DNA form, the CDR3 reads TGTGCCAGCAGCCAAGAGGGTAGGGTGTCCTTCGGTACCGAGCAGTACTTC. This gives the protein CASSQEGRVSFGTEQYF.

This clonotype was counted a few times. The chain couples TRBV7-9 to TRBJ1-2, with D unresolved. Per the germline V gene, CDR1 is SEHNR and CDR2 is FQNEAQ (reference sequence). Trimming removed 2 bases from V and 3 bases from J, with 4 bases in between. CDR3 length: 12 residues. CDR3 sequence: CASSLLDYGYTF. Written as DNA, the CDR3 is TGTGCCAGCAGCTTATTGGACTATGGCTACACCTTC.

The J gene is TRBJ2-1, the V gene TRBV15; 7 positions match TRBD2. The CDR3 has 13 amino acids. The V and J ends lost 5 bases and 4 bases, in that order; junction bases with no gene match: 2. CDR1 and CDR2 from the germline V gene are LNHNV and YYDKDF (reference sequence). The CDR3 DNA reads TGTGCCACCAGCTTAGCGGGTTACAATGAGCAGTTCTTC. This codes for CATSLAGYNEQFF.

The sample holds a few counts of this clonotype. One end of the junction is discordant with germline, which a read error may explain. The V gene is TRBV15, the J gene TRBJ2-5; D remains unclear. The CDR3 contains 12 residues. Germline V gene data show CDR1 as LNHNV and CDR2 as YYDKDF (reference sequence). The CDR3 DNA sequence: TGTGCCACCAGCAGAGATCAAGCGACCCAGTACTTC. Amino acid sequence: CATSRDQATQYF.

The V call is TRBV10-1, the J call TRBJ2-1; no clear D. CDR1 and CDR2 from the germline V gene are WNHNN and SYGVQD (reference sequence). The CDR3 has 12 amino acids. Trimming took off 5 bases at V and 9 bases at J, with 11 bases between the two ends. DNA of the CDR3: TGCGCCAGCAGTCGGGCAAGTAGTGAGCAGTTCTTC. Translation: CASSRASSEQFF.

This clonotype was picked up one time. The chain recombines TRBV10-3 with TRBJ1-1, with 12 bases that match TRBD1. The J segment lost 7 bases and the V segment lost 5 bases, leaving 8 bases of the junction unmatched. Germline CDR1 ENHRY, CDR2 SYGVKD. This CDR3 is built from 15 residues. The DNA of the CDR3 is TGTGCCATCAGTCGTTCGGGACAGGGGGCAGTTGAAGCTTTCTTT. As protein: CAISRSGQGAVEAFF.

This sequence joins TRBV5-1 and TRBJ1-1; D possibly corresponds to TRBD1 (6 bases). This CDR3 contains 13 residues. Trimming pared 4 bases from V and 6 bases from J, leaving 13 bases between. CDR1 and CDR2 from the germline V gene are SGHRS and YFSETQ. CDR3 protein: CASSNPGAPEAFF. The CDR3 DNA follows: TGCGCCAGCAGCAACCCGGGGGCACCTGAAGCTTTCTTT.

The CDR3 bases are TGCAGTGCCGGGGAGGGGCAGGGGAGCACGCGGGAGCAGTACTTC. It specifies CSAGEGQGSTREQYF. J is TRBJ2-7 and V is TRBV20-1, with D tentatively TRBD2 (7 bases). The V end lost 6 bases, the J end lost 7 bases, and 25 bases lay between the germline ends. CDR1 DFQATT and CDR2 SNEGSKA come from the germline V gene (reference sequence). The CDR3 totals 15 residues.

The V call is TRBV20-1, the J call TRBJ2-5; perhaps TRBD2 as D (6 bases). Trimming cost V 3 bases and J 2 bases, with 13 bases left between them. This CDR3 region has 14 residues. Germline CDR1 is DFQATT and CDR2 is SNEGSKA (reference sequence). Here the CDR3 DNA reads TGCAGTGCTAGCCCCGACGGGGGTCAAGAGACCCAGTACTTC. It specifies CSASPDGGQETQYF.

Ten or more counts support this clonotype. The chain is built from TRBV7-3 and TRBJ2-3, with TRBD2 matching over 8 bases. Germline CDR1 and CDR2: SGHTA and FQGTGA. J gave up 0 bases and V 5 bases, and 4 bases lay outside the gene matches. The CDR3 loop spans 15 amino acids. CDR3 amino acids: CASSLRGASTDTQYF. Written as DNA, the CDR3 is TGTGCCAGCAGCCTGCGGGGGGCTAGCACAGATACGCAGTATTTT.

The table lists this clonotype with a few counts. J is TRBJ2-2 and V is TRBV30; 9 bases align to TRBD1. The J segment lost 4 bases and the V segment lost 8 bases, leaving 11 bases of the junction unmatched. The CDR3 is 15 amino acids. The germline CDR1 and CDR2 sequences are GTSNPN and SVGIG (reference sequence). CDR3 in DNA: TGTGCCGGTTCCTACGGGACAGGGTTCACCGGGGAGCTGTTTTTT. Its protein is CAGSYGTGFTGELFF.

The CDR3 DNA is TGCGCCAGCGGACCAGGGCCCCACGAGCAGTACTTC. Amino acid sequence: CASGPGPHEQYF. The chain is built from TRBV10-1 and TRBJ2-7; possible D gene TRBD1, 5 bases. The germline V gene has CDR1 WNHNN and CDR2 SYGVQD (reference sequence). The length of the CDR3 is 12 residues. The ends were cut back, 8 bases at V and 5 bases at J, with 13 bases in the middle.

In this sample, this clonotype turned up many times. The genes are TRBV7-2 and TRBJ2-7; TRBD2 agrees at 10 bases. The CDR3 has 16 amino acids. With 3 bases clipped from V and 1 base from J, the junction kept 6 bases outside the gene matches. The germline gives CDR1 SGHTA, CDR2 FQGNSA. The CDR3 loop is CASSLTGTSESYEQYF. The CDR3, as DNA: TGTGCCAGCAGCTTGACCGGGACTAGCGAATCCTACGAGCAGTACTTC.

The table lists this clonotype with many counts. The chain combines TRBV11-2 with TRBJ2-7; tentative D call: TRBD2 (5 bases). CDR3 size: 11 residues. The V and J ends lost 2 bases and 9 bases respectively, with 8 bases between them. Germline assignment: CDR1 SGHAT and CDR2 FQNNGV. The CDR3 DNA follows: TGTGCCAGCAGCTTAAGCGAGGGGCAGTACTTC. It codes for CASSLSEGQYF.

The genes are TRBV11-1 and TRBJ1-2, with TRBD1 matching 8 bases. Per the germline V gene, CDR1 is SGHAT and CDR2 is FQDESV (reference sequence). Losses at the gene ends were 5 bases for V and 6 bases for J; bases not matched to a gene: 11. The CDR3 contains 15 residues. CDR3 amino acids: CASSLALDRDHGYTF. CDR3 nucleotides: TGTGCCAGCAGCCTGGCCCTGGACAGGGACCATGGCTACACCTTC.